These 17 T cell receptor beta chains came from one sample sequenced in a study of OX40 agonist ivuxolimab in advanced cancers. This table comes from immunoSEQ multiplex PCR, and its TCRdb copy is limited to in-frame clones, with some not included. The sample holds 70,000 or so clones, roughly 88% seen once. The sample was CD4+ or CD8+ T cells sorted from blood, taken in a trial of the OX40 agonist ivuxolimab. These TCRs come from an adult with an advanced solid tumor such as melanoma, head and neck, liver or kidney cancer.

There are a few counts of this clone. The genes are TRBV6-5 and TRBJ1-4, with a tentative D call TRBD1 (5 bases). Germline loops: CDR1 MNHEY, CDR2 SVGAGI. The CDR3 consists of 15 residues. V lost 0 bases, J lost 8 bases, and 13 bases lay in between. The CDR3, as DNA: TGTGCCAGCAGTTACTCGAGCCAGGGTGAAGAAAAACTGTTTTTT. The encoded protein is CASSYSSQGEEKLFF.

This chain's CDR3 is CAGSADTGSLQPQHF. Here the CDR3 DNA reads TGTGCCGGGTCGGCGGACACAGGGTCTCTCCAGCCCCAGCATTTT. The chain employs TRBV28 and TRBJ1-5; TRBD1 is a possible D gene (6 bases). Trimming shortened V by 11 bases and J by 7 bases, and 24 bases separated the two germline ends. Looked up from germline, CDR1 is MDHEN and CDR2 is SYDVKM. This CDR3 has 15 amino acids.

The J gene is TRBJ1-2, the V gene TRBV28, with TRBD1 identical over 8 bases. The CDR3 spans 17 residues. The J segment lost 2 bases and the V segment lost 5 bases, leaving 13 bases of the junction unmatched. Germline V lookup: CDR1 MDHEN, CDR2 SYDVKM. For the CDR3, the DNA is TGTGCCAGCAGTCTCGCAGGGGGCGTAGATGACAACTATGGCTACACCTTC. This codes for CASSLAGGVDDNYGYTF.

The chain joins TRBV28 to TRBJ1-3; no clear D. CDR3 length equals 12 residues. Per the germline V gene, CDR1 is MDHEN and CDR2 is SYDVKM. V lost 3 bases, J lost 4 bases, and 4 bases lay in between. The CDR3 region has the DNA TGTGCCAGCAGTTTGCCCGGAAACACCATATATTTT. Its translation is CASSLPGNTIYF.

The V gene is TRBV4-3, the J gene TRBJ2-7; D perhaps matches TRBD2 (5 bases). The CDR3 sequence is 15 residues long. V was trimmed by 0 bases and J by 2 bases, leaving 11 bases between them. In germline, CDR1 is LGHNA, CDR2 YSLEER. The CDR3 reads CASSQDPSGTYEQYF. In DNA, the CDR3 is TGCGCCAGCAGCCAAGATCCCTCGGGAACCTACGAGCAGTACTTC.

The chain links TRBV9 to TRBJ1-4; D remains unclear. The CDR3 covers 15 residues. Germline lookup yields CDR1 SGDLS and CDR2 YYNGEE. Between the trimmed V and J ends, which lost 3 bases and 6 bases, there was a span of 15 bases. The CDR3, as DNA: TGTGCCAGCAGCGGAGGACGAAGACGGGATGAAAAACTGTTTTTT. Protein: CASSGGRRRDEKLFF.

This clone was seen once. The chain couples TRBV28 to TRBJ1-1; 8 bases match TRBD1. The CDR3 consists of 14 residues. J was trimmed by 1 base and V by 5 bases; bases with no gene match: 3. The germline CDR1 and CDR2 sequences are MDHEN and SYDVKM. DNA of the CDR3: TGTGCCAGCAGTCCGACAGGGGAGAACACTGAAGCTTTCTTT. The encoded protein is CASSPTGENTEAFF.

V is TRBV19 and J is TRBJ1-5; no definite D call. Between the trimmed V and J ends, which lost 7 bases and 3 bases, there was a span of 13 bases. The CDR3 has 14 residues. Germline CDR1 and CDR2: LNHDA and SQIVND (reference sequence). CDR3 in DNA: TGTGCCAGTAACTTCCGCAGGTTCAATCAGCCCCAGCATTTT. It yields the protein CASNFRRFNQPQHF.

This clone has only one observation. The rearrangement links TRBV14 to TRBJ2-1, with D hard to call. Germline CDR1 and CDR2: SGHDN and FVKESK. The CDR3 extends over 11 amino acids. V was pared by 1 base and J by 7 bases, with 2 bases between. CDR3 nucleotide sequence: TGTGCCAGCAGCCAAGCAAATGAGCAGTTCTTC. It yields the protein CASSQANEQFF.

This clone was counted many times. The same CDR3 is also encoded by other DNA sequences in this sample. The CDR3 protein is CASSLYRGGSPLHF. The DNA for the CDR3 is TGTGCCAGCAGTTTATACAGGGGGGGTTCACCCCTCCACTTT. The genes are TRBV28 and TRBJ1-6; 8 bases agree with TRBD1. Germline CDR1 and CDR2: MDHEN and SYDVKM. After removal of 1 base from V and 9 bases from J, the junction contained 2 bases not matched to a gene. The CDR3 spans 14 residues.

The V gene is TRBV6-1, the J gene TRBJ1-5; D not certain. V shed 2 bases and J shed 2 bases, with 7 bases lying between them. Germline CDR1 reads MNHNS; CDR2 reads SASEGT. The CDR3 totals 14 residues. The CDR3 region is CASSERGGNQPQHF. The CDR3, as DNA: TGTGCCAGCAGTGAACGGGGAGGCAATCAGCCCCAGCATTTT.

V gene TRBV7-3 combines with J gene TRBJ1-2, with TRBD1 matching 7 bases. Germline trimming cut 5 bases from V and 3 bases from J; bases unmatched to any gene: 9. This CDR3 spans 15 amino acids. CDR1 and CDR2 from the germline V gene are SGHTA and FQGTGA. The DNA of the CDR3 is TGTGCCAGCAGCGCGACAGGGCCCGCGGACTATGGCTACACCTTC. Protein sequence: CASSATGPADYGYTF.

The genes are TRBV2 and TRBJ1-1, with 8 nucleotides matching TRBD1. The CDR3 sequence is 16 residues long. CDR1 and CDR2 (germline): SNHLY, FYNNEI. The V gene end was trimmed by 3 bases and the J gene end by 1 base; junction bases not matched to a gene: 7. CDR3 sequence reads: CASSDPGTGSNTEAFF. The CDR3 DNA follows: TGTGCCAGCAGTGACCCCGGGACAGGCTCGAACACTGAAGCTTTCTTT.

Worth noting for this clone: This may arise from a read error, as a much more abundant clone is one base away. This chain links TRBV7-9 with TRBJ2-7, with a weak D call TRBD1 (6 bases). The CDR3 loop spans 14 amino acids. V was clipped by 5 bases and J by 3 bases, with 14 bases between them. In germline, CDR1 is SEHNR, CDR2 FQNEAQ (reference sequence). The CDR3 DNA reads TGTGCCAGCAGCGGACATGGCAGGGGCTACGAGCAGTACTTC. Translation: CASSGHGRGYEQYF.

The chain carries TRBV10-1 and TRBJ2-1; D unresolved. The CDR3 length is 14 residues. CDR1 is WNHNN, CDR2 SYGVQD, per germline (reference sequence). V was clipped by 3 bases and J by 2 bases, with 8 bases between them. The CDR3 region is CASSDAGPYNEQFF. DNA of the CDR3: TGCGCCAGCAGTGACGCCGGACCCTACAATGAGCAGTTCTTC.

This clone showed up just once. The chain links TRBV14 to TRBJ2-5; D possibly matches TRBD1 or TRBD2 (5 bases each). Germline values: CDR1 SGHDN, CDR2 FVKESK. Trimming removed 4 bases from V and 1 base from J, with 13 bases in between. The CDR3 has 15 amino acids. CDR3 sequence reads: CASSPLGHFQETQYF. CDR3 DNA: TGTGCCAGCAGCCCACTAGGACACTTCCAAGAGACCCAGTACTTC.

A single count supports this clone. This chain links TRBV5-6 with TRBJ2-7, with D perhaps TRBD1 (6 bases). Germline lookup yields CDR1 SGHDT and CDR2 YYEEEE. Trimming took 5 bases from V and 1 from J, leaving 16 bases between them. The CDR3 totals 15 residues. CDR3 residues: CASRWEGGGSYEQYF. The CDR3 DNA reads TGTGCCAGCAGGTGGGAAGGGGGTGGGTCCTACGAGCAGTACTTC.